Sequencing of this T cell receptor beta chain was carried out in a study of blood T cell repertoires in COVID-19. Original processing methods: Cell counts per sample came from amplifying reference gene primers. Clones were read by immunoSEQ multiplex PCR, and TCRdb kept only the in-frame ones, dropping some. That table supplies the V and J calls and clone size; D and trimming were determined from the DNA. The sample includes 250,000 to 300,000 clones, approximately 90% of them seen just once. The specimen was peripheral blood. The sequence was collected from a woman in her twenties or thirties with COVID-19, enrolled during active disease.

In DNA, the CDR3 is TGCGCCAGCAGTGAGAGCCAGGCAGGGGCCTTTAACTATGGCTACACCTTC. This sequence encodes CASSESQAGAFNYGYTF. The genes are TRBV10-2 and TRBJ1-2; tentative D call: TRBD1 (6 bases). Germline CDR1 is WSHSY and CDR2 is SAAADI. The CDR3 sequence is 17 residues long. Trimming pared 2 bases from V and 1 base from J, leaving 17 bases between.